The 15 T cell receptor beta chains below were found in one sample sequenced in a study of T-cell reconstitution after alpha-beta-depleted transplantation in children. TCRbeta library preparation incorporated unique molecular identifiers. TCRdb redid the calling of the PCR reads with MiXCR, one entry per CDR3 protein. The sample shows about 640,000 distinct CDR3 sequences, 15% to 20% of them seen only once. This specimen consisted of PBMCs from the stem cell graft donor, obtained from the stem cell graft. The receptors were gathered from a human donor who donated a stem cell graft to a child with acute myeloid leukemia.

The chain joins TRBV4-1 to TRBJ2-1; TRBD1 aligns across 7 bases. Germline V gene data show CDR1 as MGHRA and CDR2 as YSYEKL. Unmatched junction bases numbered 9, after V lost 4 bases and J lost 3 bases. The CDR3 consists of 16 residues. The CDR3 loop is CASSPPGRGFYNEQFF. The CDR3 region has the DNA TGCGCCAGCAGCCCTCCGGGCAGGGGGTTCTACAATGAGCAGTTCTTC.

The chain's CDR3 is CAISESTGGPANEQFF. CDR3 DNA sequence: TGTGCCATCAGTGAGTCTACAGGGGGGCCGGCCAATGAGCAGTTCTTC. The J gene is TRBJ2-1, the V gene TRBV10-3; 8 bases match TRBD1. This CDR3 is 16 amino acids long. Germline CDR1 is ENHRY and CDR2 is SYGVKD. J was trimmed by 6 bases and V by 0 bases; bases with no gene match: 7.

This clonotype came up a few times. The J gene is TRBJ1-1, the V gene TRBV21-1; TRBD1 reflects the table's D call only, with no check against the DNA. TRBV21-1 is a listed pseudogene. The CDR3 covers 12 residues. CDR3 nucleotide sequence: TGTGCCAGCAGCAAACAGGGGGTCGAAGCTTTCTTT. Translated, it gives CASSKQGVEAFF.

The V gene is TRBV5-1, the J gene TRBJ2-5; D is possibly TRBD1 or TRBD2 (7 bases each). CDR3 length: 16 residues. The germline gives CDR1 SGHRS, CDR2 YFSETQ. The germline V and J ends were trimmed by 3 bases and 5 bases, with 20 bases remaining between them. CDR3 amino acids: CASSSYDREGKETQYF. In DNA, the CDR3 is TGCGCCAGCAGCTCCTACGACAGGGAGGGCAAGGAGACCCAGTACTTC.

The chain uses TRBV4-1 and TRBJ1-3, with D unclear. The CDR3 sequence is 18 residues long. Germline-derived CDR1 and CDR2 are MGHRA and YSYEKL. The V end was cut by 2 bases, the J end by 0 bases, with 17 bases between. The CDR3 sequence: CASSQPASYVSSGNTIYF. CDR3 bases: TGCGCCAGCAGCCAACCCGCATCTTACGTGAGCTCTGGAAACACCATATATTTT.

This clonotype has a count of ten or more. The genes are TRBV20-1 and TRBJ1-5; D not resolved. The V end was cut by 3 bases, the J end by 2 bases, with 8 bases between. This CDR3 contains 13 residues. Germline values: CDR1 DFQATT, CDR2 SNEGSKA (reference sequence). Here the CDR3 reads CSARLPGNQPQHF. CDR3 bases: TGCAGTGCTAGGCTGCCCGGCAATCAGCCCCAGCATTTT.

This clonotype was counted ten times or more. The V call is TRBV20-1, the J call TRBJ1-1, with 7 bases that match TRBD1. The CDR3 is made up of 15 amino acids. CDR1 DFQATT and CDR2 SNEGSKA come from the germline V gene (reference sequence). Unmatched junction bases numbered 11, after V lost 2 bases and J lost 5 bases. The CDR3 reads CSARNSDREATEAFF. The DNA for the CDR3 is TGCAGTGCTAGAAATTCTGACAGGGAGGCGACTGAAGCTTTCTTT.

In DNA, the CDR3 is TGCGCCAGCAGCTTGCAAACTGTGAACACTGAAGCTTTCTTT. It is translated as CASSLQTVNTEAFF. The rearrangement uses TRBV5-1 and TRBJ1-1; D gene uncertain. Germline assignment: CDR1 SGHRS and CDR2 YFSETQ. Trimming cost V 1 base and J 0 bases, with 7 bases left between them. CDR3 length: 14 amino acids.

The chain has TRBV28 and TRBJ1-2, with D possibly matching TRBD1 (5 bases). Germline CDR1 and CDR2: MDHEN and SYDVKM. The CDR3 spans 13 residues. V dropped 1 base and J dropped 4 bases, with 7 bases sitting between them. This CDR3 is CASSLYGGYGYTF. In nucleotides, the CDR3 is TGTGCCAGCAGTTTATACGGGGGCTATGGCTACACCTTC.

This clonotype was observed a few times. The rearrangement uses TRBV7-9 and TRBJ2-1; weak D call: TRBD1 (5 bases). The germline gives CDR1 SEHNR, CDR2 FQNEAQ (reference sequence). The CDR3 spans 15 residues. V was trimmed by 5 bases and J by 2 bases, leaving 13 bases between them. This CDR3 reads CASSLTGIAYNEQFF. The CDR3 region has the DNA TGTGCCAGCAGCCTTACAGGTATTGCCTACAATGAGCAGTTCTTC.

This clonotype has only a few counts. CDR3 residues: CASSHQTNQPQHF. The CDR3 coding sequence is TGTGCCAGCAGCCATCAAACCAATCAGCCCCAGCATTTT. This chain uses TRBV7-2 with TRBJ1-5, with no clear D. V was trimmed by 5 bases and J by 3 bases, leaving 8 bases between them. CDR3 size: 13 residues. Germline assignment: CDR1 SGHTA and CDR2 FQGNSA.

This clonotype has at least ten counts. The rearrangement links TRBV20-1 to TRBJ2-3; D is possibly TRBD1 (6 bases). There are 16 residues in the CDR3. Germline assignment: CDR1 DFQATT and CDR2 SNEGSKA (reference sequence). V dropped 4 bases and J dropped 0 bases, with 17 bases sitting between them. The CDR3 nucleotides read TGCAGTGCTATCGGACAGCCATCGCCTAGCACAGATACGCAGTATTTT. It yields the protein CSAIGQPSPSTDTQYF.

V gene TRBV13 combines with J gene TRBJ2-2, with D perhaps given as TRBD1 or TRBD2 (5 bases each). V lost 10 bases and J 7 bases, leaving 19 bases between the germline ends. The CDR3 loop spans 14 amino acids. Germline lookup yields CDR1 PRHDT and CDR2 FYEKMQ (reference sequence). CDR3 sequence (DNA): TGTGCCATGAGCCCGGGGCTCATCTGCGGGGAGCTGTTTTTT. This codes for CAMSPGLICGELFF.

This clonotype has just a few counts. V and J are TRBV11-2 and TRBJ2-5, with D unresolved. V lost 8 bases, J lost 4 bases, and 17 bases lay in between. Germline loops: CDR1 SGHAT, CDR2 FQNNGV. There are 14 residues in the CDR3. This chain's CDR3 is CASALRGARETQYF. CDR3 coding DNA: TGTGCCAGCGCCCTGAGAGGAGCACGAGAGACCCAGTACTTC.

This clonotype was counted at least ten times. The chain employs TRBV6-1 and TRBJ1-5, with 7 bases matching TRBD1. The CDR3 contains 14 residues. V lost 8 bases and J lost 4; bases outside the gene matches: 8. From germline, CDR1 is MNHNS and CDR2 SASEGT. In DNA form, the CDR3 reads TGTGCCAGCGGTGGACAGGCCCCGAATCAGCCCCAGCATTTT. Its protein product is CASGGQAPNQPQHF.